This T cell receptor (beta chain) was obtained from a study of blood T cell repertoires in COVID-19. Study as a whole: Acute-phase and convalescent COVID-19 samples originated in the United States, Italy and Spain. The cDNA or gDNA used as material had been derived from T cells, B-cell-depleted T cells, or PBMCs.

The V segment lost 7 bases and the J segment 2 bases; nucleotides outside the gene matches: 5. The V gene's germline CDR1 is SNHLY and CDR2 FYNNEI. This CDR3 has 14 amino acids. In the authors' methods: Amplification from reference gene primers served as the basis for estimated nucleated cell counts. Clones were read by immunoSEQ multiplex PCR, and TCRdb kept only the in-frame ones, dropping some. The V and J calls and clone size come from that table; D and trimming were worked out from the DNA. Among tens of thousands of clones listed, around 85% were seen once. V gene TRBV2 combines with J gene TRBJ1-3, with 7 bases aligning to TRBD1. Sequenced sample: peripheral blood. This TCR came from a man aged 55-75 years with acute or convalescent COVID-19. The CDR3 loop reads CASTLQGPGNTIYF. As DNA, the CDR3 is TGTGCCAGCACATTACAGGGGCCTGGAAACACCATATATTTT.